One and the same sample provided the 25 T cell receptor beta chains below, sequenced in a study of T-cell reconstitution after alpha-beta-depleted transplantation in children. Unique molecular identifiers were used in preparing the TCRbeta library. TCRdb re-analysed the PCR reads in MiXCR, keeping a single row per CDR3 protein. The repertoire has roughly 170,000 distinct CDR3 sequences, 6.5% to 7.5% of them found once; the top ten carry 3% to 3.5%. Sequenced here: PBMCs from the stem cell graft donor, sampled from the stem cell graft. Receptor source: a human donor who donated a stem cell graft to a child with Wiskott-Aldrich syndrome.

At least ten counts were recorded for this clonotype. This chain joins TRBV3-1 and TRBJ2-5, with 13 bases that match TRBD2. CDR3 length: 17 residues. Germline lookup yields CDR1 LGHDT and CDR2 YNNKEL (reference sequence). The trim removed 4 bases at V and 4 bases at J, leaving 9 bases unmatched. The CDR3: CASSPPTSGGALETQYF. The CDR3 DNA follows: TGTGCCAGCAGCCCGCCTACTAGCGGGGGGGCGTTAGAGACCCAGTACTTC.

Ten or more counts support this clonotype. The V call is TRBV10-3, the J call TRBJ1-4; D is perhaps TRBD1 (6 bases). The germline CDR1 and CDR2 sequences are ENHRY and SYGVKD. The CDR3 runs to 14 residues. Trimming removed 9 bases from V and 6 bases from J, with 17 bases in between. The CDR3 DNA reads TGTGCCATATCCCAGGGGCGGTCCTATGAAAAACTGTTTTTT. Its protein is CAISQGRSYEKLFF.

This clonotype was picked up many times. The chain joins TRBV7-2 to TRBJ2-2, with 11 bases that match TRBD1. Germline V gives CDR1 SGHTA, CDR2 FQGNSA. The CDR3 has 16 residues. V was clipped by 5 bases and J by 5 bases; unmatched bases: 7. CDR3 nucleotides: TGTGCCAGCAGCAGAAGGGGGACAGGGGGAACCGGGGAGCTGTTTTTT. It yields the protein CASSRRGTGGTGELFF.

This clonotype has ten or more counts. The CDR3 sequence: CASTGSSGAWGETQYF. The CDR3 nucleotides read TGTGCCAGCACTGGCTCTAGCGGGGCCTGGGGAGAGACCCAGTACTTC. V is TRBV12-3 or TRBV12-4 and J is TRBJ2-5, with TRBD2 matching over 9 bases. V was pared by 7 bases and J by 4 bases, with 13 bases of the junction left unmatched. There are 16 residues in the CDR3.

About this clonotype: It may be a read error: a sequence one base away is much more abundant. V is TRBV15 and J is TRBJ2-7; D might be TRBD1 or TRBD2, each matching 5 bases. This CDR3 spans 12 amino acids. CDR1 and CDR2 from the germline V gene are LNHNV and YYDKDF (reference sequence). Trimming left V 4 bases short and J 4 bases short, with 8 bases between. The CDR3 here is CATSIEGYEQYF. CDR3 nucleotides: TGTGCCACCAGCATAGAGGGGTACGAGCAGTACTTC. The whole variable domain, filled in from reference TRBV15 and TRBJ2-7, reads DAMVIQNPRYQVTQFGKPVTLSCSQTLNHNVMYWYQQKSSQAPKLLFHYYDKDFNNEADTPDNFQSRRPNTSFCFLDIRSPGLGDTAMYLCATSIEGYEQYFGPGTRLTVT.

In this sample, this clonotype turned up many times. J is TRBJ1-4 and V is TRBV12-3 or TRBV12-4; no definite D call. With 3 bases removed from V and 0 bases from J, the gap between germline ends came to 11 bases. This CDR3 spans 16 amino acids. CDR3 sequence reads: CASSLRSAATNEKLFF. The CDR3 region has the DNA TGTGCCAGCAGTTTGAGGAGCGCCGCAACTAATGAAAAACTGTTTTTT.

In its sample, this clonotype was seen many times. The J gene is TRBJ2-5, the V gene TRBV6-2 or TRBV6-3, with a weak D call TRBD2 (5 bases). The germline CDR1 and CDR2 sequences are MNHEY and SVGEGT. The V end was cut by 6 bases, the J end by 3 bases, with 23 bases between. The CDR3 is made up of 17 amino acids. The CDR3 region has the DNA TGTGCCAGCAGAATGGGTCACTGGGCGGACGGGAAAGAGACCCAGTACTTC. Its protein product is CASRMGHWADGKETQYF.

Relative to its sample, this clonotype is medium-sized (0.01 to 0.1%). CDR3 coding DNA: TGTGCCAGCAGTTTCCTAGAGACGGAGACCCAGTACTTC. Translating it yields CASSFLETETQYF. This chain links TRBV12-3 or TRBV12-4 with TRBJ2-5; unclear D gene. This CDR3 has 13 residues. V shed 3 bases and J shed 5 bases, with 10 bases lying between them.

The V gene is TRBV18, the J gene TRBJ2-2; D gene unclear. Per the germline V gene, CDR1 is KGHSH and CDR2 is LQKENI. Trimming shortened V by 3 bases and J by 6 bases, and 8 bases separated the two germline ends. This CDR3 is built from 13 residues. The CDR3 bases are TGTGCCAGCTCACCTGTGATCCCCGGGGAGCTGTTTTTT. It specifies CASSPVIPGELFF.

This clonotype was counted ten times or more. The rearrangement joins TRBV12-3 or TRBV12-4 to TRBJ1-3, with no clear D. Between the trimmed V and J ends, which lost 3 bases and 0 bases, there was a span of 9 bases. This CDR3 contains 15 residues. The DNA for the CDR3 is TGTGCCAGCAGTTTCGAGGCCCACTCTGGAAACACCATATATTTT. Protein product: CASSFEAHSGNTIYF.

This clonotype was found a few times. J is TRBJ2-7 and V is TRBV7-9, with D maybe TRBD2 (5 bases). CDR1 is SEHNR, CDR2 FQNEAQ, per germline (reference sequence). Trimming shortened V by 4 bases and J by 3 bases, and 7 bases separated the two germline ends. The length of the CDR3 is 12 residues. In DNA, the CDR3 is TGTGCCAGCAGCTCCGGGGTCTACGAGCAGTACTTC. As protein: CASSSGVYEQYF.

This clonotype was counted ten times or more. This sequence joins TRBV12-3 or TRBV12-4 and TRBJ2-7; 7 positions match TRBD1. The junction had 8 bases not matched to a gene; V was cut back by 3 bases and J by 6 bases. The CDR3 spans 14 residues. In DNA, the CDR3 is TGTGCCAGCAGTTTCGGGACAGTCGAATCCGAGCAGTACTTC. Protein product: CASSFGTVESEQYF.

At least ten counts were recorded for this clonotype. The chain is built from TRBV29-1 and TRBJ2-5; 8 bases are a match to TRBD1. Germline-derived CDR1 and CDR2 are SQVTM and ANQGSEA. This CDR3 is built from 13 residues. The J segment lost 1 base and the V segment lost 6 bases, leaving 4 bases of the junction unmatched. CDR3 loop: CSVKTGGQETQYF. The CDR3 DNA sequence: TGCAGCGTCAAAACAGGGGGCCAAGAGACCCAGTACTTC.

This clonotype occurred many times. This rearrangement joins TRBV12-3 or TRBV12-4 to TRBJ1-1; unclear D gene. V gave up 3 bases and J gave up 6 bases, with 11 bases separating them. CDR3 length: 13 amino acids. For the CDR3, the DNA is TGTGCCAGCAGTTTCGCCCGGGTCTCTGAAGCTTTCTTT. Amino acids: CASSFARVSEAFF.

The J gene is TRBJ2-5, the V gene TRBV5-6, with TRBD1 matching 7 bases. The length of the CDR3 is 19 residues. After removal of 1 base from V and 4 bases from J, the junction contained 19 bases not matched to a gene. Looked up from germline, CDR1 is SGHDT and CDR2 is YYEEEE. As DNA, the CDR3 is TGTGCCAGCAGCTTGCGCCCGGGACAGTGGGGGAACCGGGGAGAGACCCAGTACTTC. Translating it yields CASSLRPGQWGNRGETQYF.

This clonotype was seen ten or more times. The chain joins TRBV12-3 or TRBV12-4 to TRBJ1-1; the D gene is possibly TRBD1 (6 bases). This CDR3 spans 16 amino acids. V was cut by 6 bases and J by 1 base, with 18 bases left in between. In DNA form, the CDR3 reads TGTGCCAGCAGAAAAGGGACACTCCGAAAGAACACTGAAGCTTTCTTT. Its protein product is CASRKGTLRKNTEAFF.

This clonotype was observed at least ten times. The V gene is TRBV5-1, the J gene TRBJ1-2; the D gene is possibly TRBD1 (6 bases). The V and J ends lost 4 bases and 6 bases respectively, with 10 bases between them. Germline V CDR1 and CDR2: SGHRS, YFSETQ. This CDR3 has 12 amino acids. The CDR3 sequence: CASSHDRNGYTF. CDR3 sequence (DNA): TGCGCCAGCAGCCACGACAGGAATGGCTACACCTTC.

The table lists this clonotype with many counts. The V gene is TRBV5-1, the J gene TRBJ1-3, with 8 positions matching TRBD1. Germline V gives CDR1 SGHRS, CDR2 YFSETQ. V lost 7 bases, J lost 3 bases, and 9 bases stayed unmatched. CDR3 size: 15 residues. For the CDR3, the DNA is TGCGCCAGCTGCTCGGGACAGGACTTTGGAAACACCATATATTTT. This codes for CASCSGQDFGNTIYF.

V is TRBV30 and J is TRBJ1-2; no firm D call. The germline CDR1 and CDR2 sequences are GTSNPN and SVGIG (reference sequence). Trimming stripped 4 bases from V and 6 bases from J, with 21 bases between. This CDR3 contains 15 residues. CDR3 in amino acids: CAWTVAGKAVNGYTF. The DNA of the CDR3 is TGTGCCTGGACCGTAGCGGGAAAGGCAGTCAATGGCTACACCTTC.

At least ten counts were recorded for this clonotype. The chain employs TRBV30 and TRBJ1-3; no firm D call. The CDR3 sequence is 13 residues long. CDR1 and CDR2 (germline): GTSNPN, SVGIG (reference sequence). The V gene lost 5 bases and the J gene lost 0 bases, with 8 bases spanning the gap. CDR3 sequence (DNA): TGTGCCTGGGACACGATCTCTGGAAACACCATATATTTT. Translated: CAWDTISGNTIYF. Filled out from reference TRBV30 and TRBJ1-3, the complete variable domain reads SQTIHQWPATLVQPVGSPLSLECTVEGTSNPNLYWYRQAAGRGLQLLFYSVGIGQISSEVPQNLSASRPQDRQFILSSKKLLLSDSGFYLCAWDTISGNTIYFGEGSWLTVV.

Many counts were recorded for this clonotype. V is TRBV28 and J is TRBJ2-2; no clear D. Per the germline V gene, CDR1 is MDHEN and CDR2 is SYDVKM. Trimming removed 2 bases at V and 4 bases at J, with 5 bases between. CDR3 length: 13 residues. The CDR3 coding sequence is TGTGCCAGCAGTTTACGGGTCACCGGGGAGCTGTTTTTT. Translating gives CASSLRVTGELFF.

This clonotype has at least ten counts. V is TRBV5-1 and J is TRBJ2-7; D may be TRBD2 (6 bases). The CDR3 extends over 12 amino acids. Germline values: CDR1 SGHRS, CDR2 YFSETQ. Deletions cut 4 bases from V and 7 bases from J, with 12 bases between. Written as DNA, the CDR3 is TGCGCCAGCAGCCTGGACGGGGGTGAGCAGTACTTC. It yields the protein CASSLDGGEQYF.

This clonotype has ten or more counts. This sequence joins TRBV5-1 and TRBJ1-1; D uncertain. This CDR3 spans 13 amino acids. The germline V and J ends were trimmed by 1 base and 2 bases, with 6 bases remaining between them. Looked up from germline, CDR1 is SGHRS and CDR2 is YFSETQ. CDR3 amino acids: CASSLPVNTEAFF. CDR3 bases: TGCGCCAGCAGCTTGCCGGTAAACACTGAAGCTTTCTTT.

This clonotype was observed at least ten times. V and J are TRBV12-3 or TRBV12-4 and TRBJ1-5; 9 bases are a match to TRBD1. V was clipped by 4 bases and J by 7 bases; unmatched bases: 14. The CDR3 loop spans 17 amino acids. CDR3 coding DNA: TGTGCCAGCAGTTCGAGTCCCGGGACAGGGACCGGACAGCCCCAGCATTTT. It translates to CASSSSPGTGTGQPQHF.

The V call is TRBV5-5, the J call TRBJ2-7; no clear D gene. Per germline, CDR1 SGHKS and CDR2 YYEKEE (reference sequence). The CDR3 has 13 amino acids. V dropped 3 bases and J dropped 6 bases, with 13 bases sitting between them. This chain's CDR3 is CASSSRLLCEQYF. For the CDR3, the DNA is TGTGCCAGCAGCTCCAGGCTCCTCTGCGAGCAGTACTTC.